Sequencing of this T cell receptor beta chain was carried out in a study of T cells in localized non-small cell lung cancer. This CDR3 has 12 residues. With 0 bases removed from V and 6 bases from J, the gap between germline ends came to 5 bases. Germline assignment: CDR1 GTSNPN and CDR2 SVGIG (reference sequence). Using immunoSEQ multiplex PCR, the repertoire was profiled, and TCRdb retains in-frame clones only, with some absent. The table lists approximately 140,000 clones, 89% of them singletons. This rearrangement joins TRBV30 to TRBJ2-2; no clear D gene. This specimen was peripheral blood, taken before any cancer treatment. The receptor was derived from a female donor over 55 with stage I lung adenocarcinoma. The CDR3 DNA is TGTGCCTGGAGTGTATCCCCCGGGGAGCTGTTTTTT. Amino acid sequence: CAWSVSPGELFF. The full variable domain, with the rest looked up from reference TRBV30 and TRBJ2-2, is SQTIHQWPATLVQPVGSPLSLECTVEGTSNPNLYWYRQAAGRGLQLLFYSVGIGQISSEVPQNLSASRPQDRQFILSSKKLLLSDSGFYLCAWSVSPGELFFGEGSRLTVL.